This entry lists 9 T cell receptor beta chains sequenced from one sample in a study of blood T cell repertoires in COVID-19. Profiling relied on immunoSEQ multiplex PCR, and the TCRdb table lists in-frame clones only, not all of them. The sample shows 330,000 or so clones, about 91% of them seen only once. The sequenced sample consisted of peripheral blood. The receptor set was obtained from a young man with COVID-19, enrolled during active disease.

The chain joins TRBV3-1 (or the pseudogene TRBV3-2) to TRBJ1-6; D is unclear. Germline CDR1 and CDR2: LGHDT and YNNKEL (reference sequence). The V and J ends lost 0 bases and 6 bases respectively, with 9 bases between them. The CDR3 has 15 amino acids. The CDR3 loop is CASSQDVAGNSPLHF. The CDR3 DNA follows: TGTGCCAGCAGCCAAGATGTGGCAGGTAATTCACCCCTCCACTTT.

J is TRBJ1-2 and V is TRBV3-1 (or the pseudogene TRBV3-2); D is uncertain. V lost 1 base and J 4 bases, leaving 16 bases between the germline ends. Germline V gene lookup returns CDR1 LGHDT and CDR2 YNNKEL (reference sequence). The CDR3 has 16 residues. The CDR3 DNA is TGTGCCAGCAGCCAAGGGTTCGCCGGGTCGATCTATGGCTACACCTTC. As protein: CASSQGFAGSIYGYTF.

The chain couples TRBV6-5 to TRBJ2-7; TRBD1 agrees at 9 bases. V was clipped by 10 bases and J by 3 bases; unmatched bases: 4. Germline V gene data show CDR1 as MNHEY and CDR2 as SVGAGI. CDR3 length: 12 amino acids. CDR3 DNA: TGTGCCACCCAGGACAGGGGCTACGAGCAGTACTTC. Translated: CATQDRGYEQYF.

This clone has ten or more counts. The chain employs TRBV28 and TRBJ1-2; 8 bases line up with TRBD1. The ends lost 0 bases at V and 2 bases at J; junction bases unmatched: 5. The CDR3 length is 16 residues. The V gene's germline CDR1 is MDHEN and CDR2 SYDVKM. In DNA, the CDR3 is TGTGCCAGCAGTTTATGGGCAGGGGGCTCCAACTATGGCTACACCTTC. Translated, it gives CASSLWAGGSNYGYTF.

The chain couples TRBV7-9 to TRBJ2-7, with 8 bases aligning to TRBD1. The CDR3 is 14 amino acids. V lost 1 base to trimming and J lost 5 bases; unmatched junction nucleotides: 4. Germline V gives CDR1 SEHNR, CDR2 FQNEAQ (reference sequence). The CDR3 protein is CASSLGQGKHEQYF. CDR3 coding DNA: TGTGCCAGCAGCTTAGGACAGGGGAAGCACGAGCAGTACTTC.

This chain connects TRBV30 to TRBJ1-5; 9 bases map to TRBD1. This CDR3 spans 15 amino acids. The V segment lost 4 bases and the J segment 4 bases; nucleotides outside the gene matches: 8. Germline CDR1 is GTSNPN and CDR2 is SVGIG (reference sequence). The CDR3 region is CAWNSGQGFNQPQHF. The CDR3 coding sequence is TGTGCCTGGAATTCGGGACAGGGCTTTAATCAGCCCCAGCATTTT.

The chain links TRBV12-3 or TRBV12-4 to TRBJ2-7; D is perhaps TRBD1 (6 bases). Trimming left V 4 bases short and J 2 bases short, with 6 bases between. The CDR3 runs 12 residues. The CDR3: CASSSGAYEQYF. CDR3 bases: TGTGCCAGCAGTTCAGGGGCCTACGAGCAGTACTTC.

The rearrangement uses TRBV7-2 and TRBJ1-4; 7 bases fit TRBD1. Germline CDR1 is SGHTA and CDR2 is FQGNSA. V shed 1 base, J shed 8 bases, and the junction held 4 bases outside the gene matches. The CDR3 consists of 14 residues. CDR3 sequence reads: CASSLDQGGEKLFF. CDR3 coding DNA: TGTGCCAGCAGCTTAGACCAGGGGGGAGAAAAACTGTTTTTT.

This clone was found once. This rearrangement joins TRBV5-6 to TRBJ1-1; D may be TRBD1 (5 bases). CDR3 size: 14 residues. V was shortened by 4 bases and J by 5 bases, with 15 bases between the two germline ends. Germline lookup yields CDR1 SGHDT and CDR2 YYEEEE. As DNA, the CDR3 is TGTGCCAGCAGCAGCCCATGGGGGGAAACTGAAGCTTTCTTT. Translated: CASSSPWGETEAFF.